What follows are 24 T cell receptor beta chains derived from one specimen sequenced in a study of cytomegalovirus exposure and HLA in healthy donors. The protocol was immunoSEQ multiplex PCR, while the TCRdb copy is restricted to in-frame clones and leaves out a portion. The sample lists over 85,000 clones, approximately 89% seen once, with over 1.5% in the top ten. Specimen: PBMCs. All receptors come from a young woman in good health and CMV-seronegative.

The CDR3 DNA reads TGTGCCAGCAGTTTATTGCGGGACAGGGAAGAGACCCAGTACTTC. This sequence encodes CASSLLRDREETQYF. The chain has TRBV27 and TRBJ2-5, with 9 bases that match TRBD1. Germline values: CDR1 MNHEY, CDR2 SMNVEV (reference sequence). The ends lost 1 base at V and 3 bases at J; junction bases unmatched: 3. This CDR3 has 15 amino acids.

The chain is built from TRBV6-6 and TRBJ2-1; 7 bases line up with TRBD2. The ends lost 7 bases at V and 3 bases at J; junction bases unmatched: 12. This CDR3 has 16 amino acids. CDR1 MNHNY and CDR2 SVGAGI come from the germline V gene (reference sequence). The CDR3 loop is CASTHEIAGGYNEQFF. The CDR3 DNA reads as TGTGCCAGCACCCATGAAATAGCGGGTGGCTACAATGAGCAGTTCTTC.

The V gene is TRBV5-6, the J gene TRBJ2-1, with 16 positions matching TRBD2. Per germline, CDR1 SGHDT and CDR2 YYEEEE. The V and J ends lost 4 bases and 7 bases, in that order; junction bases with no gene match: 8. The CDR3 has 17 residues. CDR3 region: CASSTPGLAGGQNEQFF. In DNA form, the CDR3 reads TGTGCCAGCAGCACCCCGGGACTAGCGGGGGGGCAGAATGAGCAGTTCTTC.

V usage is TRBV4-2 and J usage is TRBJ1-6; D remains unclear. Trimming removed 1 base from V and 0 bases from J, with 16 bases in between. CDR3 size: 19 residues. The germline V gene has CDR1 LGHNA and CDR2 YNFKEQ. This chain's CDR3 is CASSQVVMRRSSYNSPLHF. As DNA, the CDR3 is TGTGCCAGCAGCCAAGTTGTCATGCGGCGGAGCTCCTATAATTCACCCCTCCACTTT.

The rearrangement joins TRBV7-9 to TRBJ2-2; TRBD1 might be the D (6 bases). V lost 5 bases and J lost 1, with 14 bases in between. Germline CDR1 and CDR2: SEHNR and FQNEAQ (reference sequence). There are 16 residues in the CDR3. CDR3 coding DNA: TGTGCCAGCAGCATGCCCCGGGGACAGAACACCGGGGAGCTGTTTTTT. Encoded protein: CASSMPRGQNTGELFF.

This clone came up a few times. DNA for the CDR3: TGTGCCAGCAGCCAGAGTAACAGGGTAGGAAACGAGCAGTACTTC. It codes for CASSQSNRVGNEQYF. The chain is built from TRBV4-2 and TRBJ2-7, with D maybe TRBD1 (6 bases). The CDR3 consists of 15 residues. V lost 3 bases and J 5 bases, leaving 17 bases between the germline ends. The germline V gene has CDR1 LGHNA and CDR2 YNFKEQ.

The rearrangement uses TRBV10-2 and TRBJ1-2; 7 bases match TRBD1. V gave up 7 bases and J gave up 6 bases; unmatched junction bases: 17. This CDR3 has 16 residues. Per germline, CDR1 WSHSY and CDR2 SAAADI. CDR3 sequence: CASIGGRTGVQDGYTF. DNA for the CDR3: TGCGCCAGCATTGGCGGGAGGACAGGAGTCCAGGATGGCTACACCTTC.

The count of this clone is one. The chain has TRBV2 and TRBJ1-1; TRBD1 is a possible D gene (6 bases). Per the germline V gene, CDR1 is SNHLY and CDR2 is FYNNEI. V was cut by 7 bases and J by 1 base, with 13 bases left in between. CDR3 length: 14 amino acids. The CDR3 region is CASNPQGSNTEAFF. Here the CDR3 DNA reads TGTGCCAGCAACCCACAGGGATCGAACACTGAAGCTTTCTTT.

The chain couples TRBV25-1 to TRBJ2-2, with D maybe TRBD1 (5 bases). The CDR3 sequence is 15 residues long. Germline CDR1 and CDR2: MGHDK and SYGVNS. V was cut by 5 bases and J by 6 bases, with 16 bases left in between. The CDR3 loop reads CASSSSGWFPGELFF. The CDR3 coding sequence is TGTGCCAGCAGTAGTTCAGGGTGGTTCCCCGGGGAGCTGTTTTTT.

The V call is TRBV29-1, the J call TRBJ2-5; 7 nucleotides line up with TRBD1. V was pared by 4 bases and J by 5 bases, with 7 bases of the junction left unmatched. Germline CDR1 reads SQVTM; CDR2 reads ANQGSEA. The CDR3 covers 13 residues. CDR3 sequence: CSVGRQGRETQYF. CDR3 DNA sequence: TGCAGCGTTGGAAGACAGGGTAGGGAGACCCAGTACTTC.

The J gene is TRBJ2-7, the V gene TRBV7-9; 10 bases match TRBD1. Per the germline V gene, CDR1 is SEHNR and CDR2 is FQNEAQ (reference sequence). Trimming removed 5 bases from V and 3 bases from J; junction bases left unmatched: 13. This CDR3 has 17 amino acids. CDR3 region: CASSRASVRDRGYEQYF. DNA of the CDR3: TGTGCCAGCAGCCGAGCGTCGGTACGGGACAGGGGCTACGAGCAGTACTTC.

This CDR3 is CASSVAGDNYEQFF. The CDR3 DNA sequence: TGTGCCAGCAGCGTAGCGGGAGACAACTATGAGCAGTTCTTC. V is TRBV9 and J is TRBJ2-1; weak D call: TRBD2 (6 bases). The CDR3 is 14 residues long. Germline V CDR1 and CDR2: SGDLS, YYNGEE. Trimming removed 0 bases from V and 8 bases from J, with 12 bases in between.

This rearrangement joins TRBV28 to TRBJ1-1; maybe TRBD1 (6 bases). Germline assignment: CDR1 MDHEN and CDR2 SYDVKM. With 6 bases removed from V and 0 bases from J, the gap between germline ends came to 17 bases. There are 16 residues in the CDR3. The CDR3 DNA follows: TGTGCCAGCAGCCCCCCTGGGGGCAGGGTGAACACTGAAGCTTTCTTT. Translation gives CASSPPGGRVNTEAFF. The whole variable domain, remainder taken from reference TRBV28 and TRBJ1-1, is DVKVTQSSRYLVKRTGEKVFLECVQDMDHENMFWYRQDPGLGLRLIYFSYDVKMKEKGDIPEGYSVSREKKERFSLILESASTNQTSMYLCASSPPGGRVNTEAFFGQGTRLTVV.

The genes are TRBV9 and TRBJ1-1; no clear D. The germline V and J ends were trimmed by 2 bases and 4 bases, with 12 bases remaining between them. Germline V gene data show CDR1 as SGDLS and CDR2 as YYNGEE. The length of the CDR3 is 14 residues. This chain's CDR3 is CASSVRGQGTEAFF. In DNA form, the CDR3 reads TGTGCCAGCAGCGTTCGAGGTCAAGGCACTGAAGCTTTCTTT.

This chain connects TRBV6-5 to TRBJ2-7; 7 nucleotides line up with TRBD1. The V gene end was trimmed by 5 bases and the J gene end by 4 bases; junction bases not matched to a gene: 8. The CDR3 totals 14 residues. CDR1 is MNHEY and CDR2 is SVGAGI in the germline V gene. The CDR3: CASSKGQRDYEQYF. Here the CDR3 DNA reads TGTGCCAGCAGTAAGGGACAGCGCGATTACGAGCAGTACTTC.

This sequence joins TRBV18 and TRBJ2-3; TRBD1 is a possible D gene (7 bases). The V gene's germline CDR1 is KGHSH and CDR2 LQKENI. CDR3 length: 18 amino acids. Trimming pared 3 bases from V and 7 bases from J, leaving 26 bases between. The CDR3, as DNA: TGTGCCAGCTCACCTACTATCCACGACAGGGACTTTTGGAATACGCAGTATTTT. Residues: CASSPTIHDRDFWNTQYF.

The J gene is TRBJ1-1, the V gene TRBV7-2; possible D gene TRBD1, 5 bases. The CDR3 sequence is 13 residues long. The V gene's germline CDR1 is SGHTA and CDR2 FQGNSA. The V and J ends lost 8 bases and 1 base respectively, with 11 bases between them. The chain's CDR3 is CASGRQPNTEAFF. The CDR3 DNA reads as TGTGCCAGCGGCCGACAGCCGAACACTGAAGCTTTCTTT.

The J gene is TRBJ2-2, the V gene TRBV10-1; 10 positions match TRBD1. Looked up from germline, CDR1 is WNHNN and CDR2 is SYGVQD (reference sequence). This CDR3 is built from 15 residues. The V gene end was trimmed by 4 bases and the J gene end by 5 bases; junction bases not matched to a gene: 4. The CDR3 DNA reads TGCGCCAGCAGTGCGGACAGGGGGAGGACCGGGGAGCTGTTTTTT. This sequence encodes CASSADRGRTGELFF.

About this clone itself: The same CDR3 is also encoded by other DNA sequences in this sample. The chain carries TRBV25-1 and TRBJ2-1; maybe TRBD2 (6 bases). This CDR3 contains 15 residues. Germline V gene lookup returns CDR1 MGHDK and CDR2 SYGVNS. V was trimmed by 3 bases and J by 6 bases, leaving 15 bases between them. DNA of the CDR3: TGTGCCAGCAGTGACAGTGGGAGGCCCCTCAATGAGCAGTTCTTC. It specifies CASSDSGRPLNEQFF. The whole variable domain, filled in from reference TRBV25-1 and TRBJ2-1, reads EADIYQTPRYLVIGTGKKITLECSQTMGHDKMYWYQQDPGMELHLIHYSYGVNSTEKGDLSSESTVSRIRTEHFPLTLESARPSHTSQYLCASSDSGRPLNEQFFGPGTRLTVL.

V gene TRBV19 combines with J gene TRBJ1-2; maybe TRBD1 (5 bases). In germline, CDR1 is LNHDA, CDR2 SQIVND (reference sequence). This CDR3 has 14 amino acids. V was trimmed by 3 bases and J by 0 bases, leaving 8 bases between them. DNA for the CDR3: TGTGCCAGTAGTATTGCAGGGCCTAACTATGGCTACACCTTC. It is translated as CASSIAGPNYGYTF.

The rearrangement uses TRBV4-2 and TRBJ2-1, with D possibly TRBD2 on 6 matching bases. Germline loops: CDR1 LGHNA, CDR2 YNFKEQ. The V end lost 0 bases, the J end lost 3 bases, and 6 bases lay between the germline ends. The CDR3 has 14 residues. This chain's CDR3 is CASSQEGGYNEQFF. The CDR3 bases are TGTGCCAGCAGCCAAGAGGGGGGCTACAATGAGCAGTTCTTC.

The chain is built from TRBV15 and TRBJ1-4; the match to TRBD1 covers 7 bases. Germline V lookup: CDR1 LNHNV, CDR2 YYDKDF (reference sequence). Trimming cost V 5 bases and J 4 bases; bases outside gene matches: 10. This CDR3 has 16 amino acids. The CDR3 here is CATSPIGTANNEKLFF. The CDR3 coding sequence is TGTGCCACCAGCCCTATAGGGACAGCAAATAATGAAAAACTGTTTTTT.

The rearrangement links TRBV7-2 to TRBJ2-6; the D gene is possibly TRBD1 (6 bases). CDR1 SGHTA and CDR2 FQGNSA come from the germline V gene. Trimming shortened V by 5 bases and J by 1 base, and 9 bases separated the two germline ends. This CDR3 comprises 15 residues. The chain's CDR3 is CASSARGSGANVLTF. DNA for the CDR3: TGTGCCAGCAGCGCCAGGGGATCTGGGGCCAACGTCCTGACTTTC. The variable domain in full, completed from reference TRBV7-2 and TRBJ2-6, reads GAGVSQSPSNKVTEKGKDVELRCDPISGHTALYWYRQSLGQGLEFLIYFQGNSAPDKSGLPSDRFSAERTGGSVSTLTIQRTQQEDSAVYLCASSARGSGANVLTFGAGSRLTVL.

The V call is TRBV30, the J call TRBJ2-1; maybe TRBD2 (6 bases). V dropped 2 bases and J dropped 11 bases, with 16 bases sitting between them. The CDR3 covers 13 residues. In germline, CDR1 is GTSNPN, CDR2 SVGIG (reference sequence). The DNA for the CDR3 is TGTGCCTGGAGTCCACCCGGGACTGCCCAGCAGTTCTTC. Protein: CAWSPPGTAQQFF.